These T cell receptor beta chains were read from a single sample in a study of cytomegalovirus exposure and HLA in healthy donors. Repertoires were generated with immunoSEQ multiplex PCR, while TCRdb's copy carries only in-frame clones and drops some. The table has 85,000 to 120,000 clones, 71% seen once. Sequenced: PBMCs. All receptors derive from a female donor in good health and CMV-seronegative. CDR3s leave out the opening cysteine and the closing phenylalanine or tryptophan. The order of the fields is CDR3 protein, J gene, D gene, V gene, CDR3 length. A D gene is named only where the DNA matches it firmly.

CDR3aa: ASSARLLNYGYT
j_gene: TRBJ1-2
d_gene: NA
v_gene: TRBV6-1
len: 12

CDR3aa: ASSLGSGGASTGELF
j_gene: TRBJ2-2
d_gene: TRBD2
v_gene: TRBV13
len: 15

CDR3aa: ASSPFVGSSQNEQY
j_gene: TRBJ2-7
d_gene: NA
v_gene: TRBV28
len: 14

CDR3aa: ASSRTEHGNTIY
j_gene: TRBJ1-3
d_gene: NA
v_gene: TRBV28
len: 12

CDR3aa: AFRRGSGNTIY
j_gene: TRBJ1-3
d_gene: NA
v_gene: TRBV13
len: 11

CDR3aa: ASSYPPDRVETQY
j_gene: TRBJ2-5
d_gene: TRBD1
v_gene: TRBV6-5
len: 13

CDR3aa: ASSLSSRGEQY
j_gene: TRBJ2-7
d_gene: NA
v_gene: TRBV27
len: 11

CDR3aa: ASSPYLGGELF
j_gene: TRBJ2-2
d_gene: NA
v_gene: TRBV13
len: 11

CDR3aa: ATGVGQETQY
j_gene: TRBJ2-5
d_gene: NA
v_gene: TRBV6-6
len: 10

CDR3aa: ASSHQTSGTYEQY
j_gene: TRBJ2-7
d_gene: TRBD2
v_gene: TRBV4-1
len: 13

CDR3aa: ASSLSGLAGEQY
j_gene: TRBJ2-7
d_gene: TRBD2
v_gene: TRBV27
len: 12

CDR3aa: ASSSGRLSGANVLT
j_gene: TRBJ2-6
d_gene: NA
v_gene: TRBV27
len: 14